This T cell receptor beta chain was obtained from a study of blood T cells in healthy people across ages. Alongside a J-beta primer mix, a sample-barcoded 5' primer served in a second PCR lasting about 6 to 12 cycles. TCRdb independently ran MiXCR on the 5' RACE reads; one entry per CDR3 protein. The sample has about 1,500,000 distinct CDR3 sequences, roughly 40% seen once. The V segment lost 0 bases and the J segment 3 bases; nucleotides outside the gene matches: 7. The CDR3 runs 17 residues. Per germline, CDR1 SGHDT and CDR2 YYEEEE. The material sequenced was blood. The gene calls are TRBV5-6 and TRBJ2-3, with 10 bases identical to TRBD2. The TCR sequence derives from a young woman in good health. Here the CDR3 reads CASSLAASGSTTDTQYF. The CDR3 DNA reads TGTGCCAGCAGCTTGGCCGCTAGCGGGAGTACTACAGATACGCAGTATTTT. The entire variable domain, with the rest obtained from reference TRBV5-6 and TRBJ2-3, is as follows: DAGVTQSPTHLIKTRGQQVTLRCSPKSGHDTVSWYQQALGQGPQFIFQYYEEEERQRGNFPDRFSGHQFPNYSSELNVNALLLGDSALYLCASSLAASGSTTDTQYFGPGTRLTVL.